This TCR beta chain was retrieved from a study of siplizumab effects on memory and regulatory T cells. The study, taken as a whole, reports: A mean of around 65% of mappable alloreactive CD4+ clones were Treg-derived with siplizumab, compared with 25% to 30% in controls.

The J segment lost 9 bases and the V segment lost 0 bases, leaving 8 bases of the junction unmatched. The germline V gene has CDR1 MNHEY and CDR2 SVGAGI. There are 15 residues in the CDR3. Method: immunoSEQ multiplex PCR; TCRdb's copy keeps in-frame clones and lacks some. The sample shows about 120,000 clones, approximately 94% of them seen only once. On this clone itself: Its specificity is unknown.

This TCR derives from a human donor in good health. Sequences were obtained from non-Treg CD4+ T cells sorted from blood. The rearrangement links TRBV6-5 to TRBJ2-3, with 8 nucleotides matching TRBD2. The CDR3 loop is CASSYSGLVGDTQYF. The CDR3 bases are TGTGCCAGCAGTTACTCGGGACTAGTCGGGGACACGCAGTATTTT.